Listed below are T cell receptor beta chains from one sample, sequenced in a study of blood T cell repertoires in COVID-19. Data came from immunoSEQ multiplex PCR; TCRdb stores just in-frame clones and leaves some out. The data contain 220,000 or so clones, around four fifths of them singletons. Sequenced sample: peripheral blood. Receptors were obtained from a woman of 80 years or more with COVID-19, enrolled during active disease. Both conserved end residues are part of each CDR3. The order of the fields is J gene, D gene, V gene, clone size, CDR3 protein, CDR3 DNA. D genes are given only for firm matches. Clone size is shown for a subset of rows, as once, few, many or a class of expanded clone.

j_call: TRBJ1-2; d_call: .; v_call: TRBV19; clone_size: .; cdr3_aa: CASRGDYGYTF; cdr3_nt: TGTGCCAGTAGGGGCGACTATGGCTACACCTTC
j_call: TRBJ1-3; d_call: .; v_call: TRBV7-6; clone_size: .; cdr3_aa: CASSLAGGDSRNTIYF; cdr3_nt: TGTGCCAGCAGCTTAGCTGGCGGGGATTCCAGAAACACCATATATTTT
j_call: TRBJ1-1; d_call: .; v_call: TRBV18; clone_size: .; cdr3_aa: CASFPGVGEGTEAFF; cdr3_nt: TGTGCCAGCTTTCCGGGTGTGGGGGAGGGAACTGAAGCTTTCTTT
j_call: TRBJ2-3; d_call: TRBD1; v_call: TRBV19; clone_size: .; cdr3_aa: CASSNRGTDTQYF; cdr3_nt: TGTGCCAGTAGTAACAGGGGAACAGATACGCAGTATTTT
j_call: TRBJ1-2; d_call: .; v_call: TRBV2; clone_size: .; cdr3_aa: CASSAFYGYTF; cdr3_nt: TGTGCCAGCAGTGCATTCTATGGCTACACCTTC
j_call: TRBJ2-5; d_call: .; v_call: TRBV5-8; clone_size: once; cdr3_aa: CASSPQGAGETQYF; cdr3_nt: TGTGCCAGCAGCCCACAGGGTGCGGGTGAGACCCAGTACTTC
j_call: TRBJ2-2; d_call: .; v_call: TRBV7-8; clone_size: .; cdr3_aa: CASTNIAGHTGELFF; cdr3_nt: TGTGCCAGCACCAATATTGCGGGACACACCGGGGAGCTGTTTTTT
j_call: TRBJ1-4; d_call: .; v_call: TRBV10-1; clone_size: .; cdr3_aa: CASSPGQLGEKLFF; cdr3_nt: TGCGCCAGCAGCCCTGGACAGCTAGGTGAAAAACTGTTTTTT
j_call: TRBJ1-6; d_call: .; v_call: TRBV4-3; clone_size: .; cdr3_aa: CASSHLQGNSPLHF; cdr3_nt: TGCGCCAGCAGCCACCTTCAGGGCAATTCACCCCTCCACTTT
j_call: TRBJ1-2; d_call: TRBD1; v_call: TRBV28; clone_size: .; cdr3_aa: CASGGQNLWGYTF; cdr3_nt: TGTGCCAGCGGGGGACAGAACCTTTGGGGCTACACCTTC
j_call: TRBJ1-1; d_call: .; v_call: TRBV7-9; clone_size: .; cdr3_aa: CASSTRQVLNTEAFF; cdr3_nt: TGTGCCAGCAGCACCAGACAGGTTCTGAACACTGAAGCTTTCTTT
j_call: TRBJ1-6; d_call: TRBD1; v_call: TRBV12-3/TRBV12-4; clone_size: .; cdr3_aa: CASKGQGDSPLHF; cdr3_nt: TGTGCCAGCAAAGGACAGGGTGACTCACCCCTCCACTTT
j_call: TRBJ1-1; d_call: .; v_call: TRBV23-1; clone_size: .; cdr3_aa: CASSQSAQTRMNTEAFF; cdr3_nt: TGCGCCAGCAGTCAATCGGCGCAGACTAGAATGAACACTGAAGCTTTCTTT
j_call: TRBJ2-5; d_call: .; v_call: TRBV2; clone_size: .; cdr3_aa: CASSEYGLQETQYF; cdr3_nt: TGTGCCAGCAGTGAGTACGGGTTGCAAGAGACCCAGTACTTC
j_call: TRBJ1-1; d_call: .; v_call: TRBV5-6; clone_size: .; cdr3_aa: CASSLGGREAFF; cdr3_nt: TGTGCCAGCAGCTTGGGGGGCAGAGAAGCTTTCTTT
j_call: TRBJ2-2; d_call: .; v_call: TRBV18; clone_size: .; cdr3_aa: CASSPGLTGELFF; cdr3_nt: TGTGCCAGCTCACCAGGGCTAACCGGGGAGCTGTTTTTT
j_call: TRBJ2-3; d_call: TRBD2; v_call: TRBV28; clone_size: .; cdr3_aa: CASGAGGGTDTQYF; cdr3_nt: TGTGCCAGCGGGGCGGGGGGAGGCACAGATACGCAGTATTTT
j_call: TRBJ2-5; d_call: .; v_call: TRBV5-1; clone_size: .; cdr3_aa: CASSLAGKSETQYF; cdr3_nt: TGCGCCAGCAGCTTGGCCGGGAAATCAGAGACCCAGTACTTC
j_call: TRBJ2-1; d_call: TRBD1; v_call: TRBV28; clone_size: .; cdr3_aa: CASSFGTGNLNEQFF; cdr3_nt: TGTGCCAGCAGTTTCGGGACAGGGAATCTTAATGAGCAGTTCTTC
j_call: TRBJ2-2; d_call: TRBD1; v_call: TRBV28; clone_size: .; cdr3_aa: CASSRAGGAPGELFF; cdr3_nt: TGTGCCAGCAGCAGGGCAGGGGGCGCCCCCGGGGAGCTGTTTTTT
j_call: TRBJ1-1; d_call: .; v_call: TRBV9; clone_size: .; cdr3_aa: CASSVVGAQDTEAFF; cdr3_nt: TGTGCCAGCAGCGTAGTTGGGGCTCAGGACACTGAAGCTTTCTTT
j_call: TRBJ1-5; d_call: TRBD1; v_call: TRBV10-3; clone_size: few; cdr3_aa: CAIRGQVDQPQHF; cdr3_nt: TGTGCCATCAGGGGACAGGTCGATCAGCCCCAGCATTTT
j_call: TRBJ1-2; d_call: .; v_call: TRBV5-4; clone_size: .; cdr3_aa: CASSRRQANYGYTF; cdr3_nt: TGTGCCAGCAGCCGTCGCCAGGCCAACTATGGCTACACCTTC
j_call: TRBJ1-6; d_call: TRBD1; v_call: TRBV28; clone_size: .; cdr3_aa: CATGGTGASSPLHF; cdr3_nt: TGTGCCACGGGAGGGACAGGGGCCTCTTCACCCCTCCACTTT
j_call: TRBJ2-3; d_call: .; v_call: TRBV6-6; clone_size: once; cdr3_aa: CASTLGALGTDTQYF; cdr3_nt: TGTGCCAGCACCCTTGGGGCACTGGGAACAGATACGCAGTATTTT
j_call: TRBJ2-3; d_call: .; v_call: TRBV24-1; clone_size: .; cdr3_aa: CATSDYYTDTQYF; cdr3_nt: TGTGCCACCAGTGATTACTATACAGATACGCAGTATTTT
j_call: TRBJ1-4; d_call: TRBD1; v_call: TRBV6-5; clone_size: .; cdr3_aa: CASSYSMGQGGEKLFF; cdr3_nt: TGTGCCAGCAGTTACTCGATGGGACAGGGAGGAGAAAAACTGTTTTTT
j_call: TRBJ1-5; d_call: TRBD1; v_call: TRBV5-1; clone_size: .; cdr3_aa: CASSLEGQGGQPQHF; cdr3_nt: TGCGCCAGCAGCTTGGAGGGACAGGGCGGTCAGCCCCAGCATTTT
j_call: TRBJ1-1; d_call: .; v_call: TRBV30; clone_size: few; cdr3_aa: CAWSGRGTEAFF; cdr3_nt: TGTGCCTGGAGTGGGCGGGGCACTGAAGCTTTCTTT
j_call: TRBJ2-3; d_call: .; v_call: TRBV7-3; clone_size: .; cdr3_aa: CASSLKSGGTDTQYF; cdr3_nt: TGTGCCAGCAGCTTAAAGAGTGGCGGGACAGATACGCAGTATTTT
j_call: TRBJ2-5; d_call: .; v_call: TRBV18; clone_size: .; cdr3_aa: CASSPRVSRFQETQYF; cdr3_nt: TGTGCCAGCTCACCACGAGTTTCTAGGTTTCAAGAGACCCAGTACTTC
j_call: TRBJ1-6; d_call: .; v_call: TRBV11-2; clone_size: .; cdr3_aa: CASKGTGTAISPLHF; cdr3_nt: TGTGCCAGCAAGGGGACGGGGACTGCCATTTCACCCCTCCACTTT
j_call: TRBJ1-3; d_call: .; v_call: TRBV11-2; clone_size: .; cdr3_aa: CASSFSDPGNTIYF; cdr3_nt: TGTGCCAGCAGCTTCTCAGATCCTGGAAACACCATATATTTT
j_call: TRBJ1-2; d_call: TRBD1; v_call: TRBV9; clone_size: .; cdr3_aa: CASSGGTGAWNNYGYTF; cdr3_nt: TGTGCCAGCAGCGGGGGGACAGGGGCTTGGAATAACTATGGCTACACCTTC
j_call: TRBJ1-1; d_call: TRBD1; v_call: TRBV15; clone_size: .; cdr3_aa: CATSRRDRDTEAFF; cdr3_nt: TGTGCCACCAGCCGCCGGGACAGGGACACTGAAGCTTTCTTT
j_call: TRBJ2-7; d_call: .; v_call: TRBV2; clone_size: .; cdr3_aa: CASSEVQGGRSYEQYF; cdr3_nt: TGTGCCAGCAGTGAAGTTCAGGGGGGTCGGTCCTACGAGCAGTACTTC
j_call: TRBJ1-5; d_call: .; v_call: TRBV7-2; clone_size: .; cdr3_aa: CASSALSQPQHF; cdr3_nt: TGTGCCAGCAGCGCCCTAAGTCAGCCCCAGCATTTT
j_call: TRBJ2-2; d_call: .; v_call: TRBV28; clone_size: .; cdr3_aa: CASSLWGTLDRELFF; cdr3_nt: TGTGCCAGCAGTTTATGGGGGACTCTCGACAGGGAGCTGTTTTTT
j_call: TRBJ2-1; d_call: .; v_call: TRBV6-5; clone_size: .; cdr3_aa: CASRDGRETNNEQFF; cdr3_nt: TGTGCCAGCAGGGACGGTCGGGAGACCAACAATGAGCAGTTCTTC
j_call: TRBJ1-5; d_call: .; v_call: TRBV7-3; clone_size: .; cdr3_aa: CASSLKDRTPLSNQPQHF; cdr3_nt: TGTGCCAGCAGCTTAAAGGACAGAACCCCACTAAGCAATCAGCCCCAGCATTTT